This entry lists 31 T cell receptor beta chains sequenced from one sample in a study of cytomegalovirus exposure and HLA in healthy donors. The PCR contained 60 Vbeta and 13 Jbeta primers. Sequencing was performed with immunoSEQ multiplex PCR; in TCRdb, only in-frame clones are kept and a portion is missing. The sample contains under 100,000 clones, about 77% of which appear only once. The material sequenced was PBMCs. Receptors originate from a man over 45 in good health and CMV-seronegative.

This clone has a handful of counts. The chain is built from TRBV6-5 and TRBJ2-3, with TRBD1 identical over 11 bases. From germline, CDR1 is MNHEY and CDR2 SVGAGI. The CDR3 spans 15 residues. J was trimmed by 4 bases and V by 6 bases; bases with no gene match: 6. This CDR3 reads CASSRSGQGADTQYF. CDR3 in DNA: TGTGCCAGCAGCCGCTCGGGACAGGGGGCAGATACGCAGTATTTT.

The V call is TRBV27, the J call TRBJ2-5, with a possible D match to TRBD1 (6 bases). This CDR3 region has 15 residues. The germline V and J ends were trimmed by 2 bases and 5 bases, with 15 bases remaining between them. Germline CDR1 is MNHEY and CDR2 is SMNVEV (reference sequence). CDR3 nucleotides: TGTGCCAGCAGTTTAGAGGGCAGGGGCGACGAGACCCAGTACTTC. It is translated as CASSLEGRGDETQYF.

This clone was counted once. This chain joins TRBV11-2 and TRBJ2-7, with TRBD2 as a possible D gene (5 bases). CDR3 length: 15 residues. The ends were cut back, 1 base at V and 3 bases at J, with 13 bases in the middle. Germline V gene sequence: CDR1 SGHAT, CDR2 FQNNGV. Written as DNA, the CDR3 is TGTGCCAGCAGCTTAGCCCTGGAGGAAGGCTACGAGCAGTACTTC. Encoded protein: CASSLALEEGYEQYF.

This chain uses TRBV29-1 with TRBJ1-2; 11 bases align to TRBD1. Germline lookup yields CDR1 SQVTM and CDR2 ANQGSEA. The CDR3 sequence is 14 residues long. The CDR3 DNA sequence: TGCAGTTCTACCGGGACAGGGGGTTCATCTGGCTACACCTTC. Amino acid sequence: CSSTGTGGSSGYTF.

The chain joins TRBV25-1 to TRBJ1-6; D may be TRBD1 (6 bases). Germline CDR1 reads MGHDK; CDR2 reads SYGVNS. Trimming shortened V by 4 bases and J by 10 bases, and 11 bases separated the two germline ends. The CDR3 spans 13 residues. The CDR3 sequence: CASSGDNYSPLHF. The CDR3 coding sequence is TGTGCCAGCAGTGGGGACAATTACTCACCCCTCCACTTT.

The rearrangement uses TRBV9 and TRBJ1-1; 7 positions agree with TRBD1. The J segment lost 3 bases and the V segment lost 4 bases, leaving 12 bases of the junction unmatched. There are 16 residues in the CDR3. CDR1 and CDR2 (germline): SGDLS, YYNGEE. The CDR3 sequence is CASSHPLTGRDTEAFF. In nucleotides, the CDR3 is TGTGCCAGCAGCCACCCTCTGACAGGGCGAGACACTGAAGCTTTCTTT.

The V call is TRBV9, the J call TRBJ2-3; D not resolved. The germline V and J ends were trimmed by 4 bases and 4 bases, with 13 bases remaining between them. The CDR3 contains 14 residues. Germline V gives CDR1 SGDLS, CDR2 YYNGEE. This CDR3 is CASSLTPRADTQYF. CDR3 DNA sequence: TGTGCCAGCAGCTTAACCCCCCGGGCAGATACGCAGTATTTT.

The CDR3 loop is CASRAQETQYF. Written as DNA, the CDR3 is TGCGCCAGCAGAGCCCAAGAGACCCAGTACTTC. The V call is TRBV5-1, the J call TRBJ2-5, with D unresolved. Trimming took off 5 bases at V and 1 base at J, with 3 bases between the two ends. The CDR3 has 11 amino acids. Germline CDR1 and CDR2: SGHRS and YFSETQ.

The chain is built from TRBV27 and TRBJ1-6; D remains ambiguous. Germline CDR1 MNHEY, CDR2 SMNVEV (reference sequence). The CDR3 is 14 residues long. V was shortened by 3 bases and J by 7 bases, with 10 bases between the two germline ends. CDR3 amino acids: CASSLVGENSPLHF. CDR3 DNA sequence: TGTGCCAGCAGTTTGGTGGGAGAAAATTCACCCCTCCACTTT.

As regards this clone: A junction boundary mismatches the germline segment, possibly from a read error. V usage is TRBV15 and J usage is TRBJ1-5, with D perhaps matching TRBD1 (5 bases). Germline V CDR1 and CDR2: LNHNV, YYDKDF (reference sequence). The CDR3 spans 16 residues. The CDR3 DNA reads TGTGCCACCAGCACGGATCGTCGGGGGAGCAATCAACCCCAGCATTTT. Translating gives CATSTDRRGSNQPQHF.

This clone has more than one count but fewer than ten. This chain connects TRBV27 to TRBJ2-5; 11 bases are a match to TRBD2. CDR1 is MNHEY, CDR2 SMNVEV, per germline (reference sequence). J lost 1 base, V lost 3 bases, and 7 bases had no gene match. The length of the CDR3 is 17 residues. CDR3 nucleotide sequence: TGTGCCAGCAGTTTCCGAGGGACTAGCGGAGCCCAAGAGACCCAGTACTTC. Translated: CASSFRGTSGAQETQYF.

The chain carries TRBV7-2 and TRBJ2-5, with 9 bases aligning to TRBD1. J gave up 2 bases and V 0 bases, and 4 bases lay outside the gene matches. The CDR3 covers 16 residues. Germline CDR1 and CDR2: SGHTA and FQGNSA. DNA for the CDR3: TGTGCCAGCAGCTTAGCTCTGGGGACAGGGCAAGAGACCCAGTACTTC. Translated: CASSLALGTGQETQYF.

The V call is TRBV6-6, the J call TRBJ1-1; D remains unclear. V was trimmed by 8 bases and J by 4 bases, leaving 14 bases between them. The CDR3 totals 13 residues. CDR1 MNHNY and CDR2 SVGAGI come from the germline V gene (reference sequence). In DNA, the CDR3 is TGTGCCAGCGGCCGGGAGGGTGGCACTGAAGCTTTCTTT. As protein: CASGREGGTEAFF.

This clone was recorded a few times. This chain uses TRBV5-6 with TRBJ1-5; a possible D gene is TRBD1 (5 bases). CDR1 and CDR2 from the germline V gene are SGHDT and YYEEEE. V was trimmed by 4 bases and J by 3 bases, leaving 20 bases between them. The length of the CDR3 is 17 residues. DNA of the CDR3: TGTGCCAGCAGCCCCCAGCCCCCGGGAGGGGACAATCAGCCCCAGCATTTT. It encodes CASSPQPPGGDNQPQHF.

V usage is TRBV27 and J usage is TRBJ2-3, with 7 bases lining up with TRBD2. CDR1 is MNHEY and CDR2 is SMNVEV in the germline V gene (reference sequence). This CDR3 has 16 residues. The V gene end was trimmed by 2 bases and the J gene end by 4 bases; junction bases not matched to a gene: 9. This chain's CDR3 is CASSLGGGFWADTQYF. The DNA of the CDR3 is TGTGCCAGCAGTTTAGGGGGGGGGTTTTGGGCAGATACGCAGTATTTT.

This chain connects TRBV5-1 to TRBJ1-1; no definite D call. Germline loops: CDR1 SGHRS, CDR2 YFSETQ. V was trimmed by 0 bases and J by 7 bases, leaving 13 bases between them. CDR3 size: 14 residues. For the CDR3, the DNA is TGCGCCAGCAGCTTGGCCGGGTTAGTAAGTGAAGCTTTCTTT. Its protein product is CASSLAGLVSEAFF.

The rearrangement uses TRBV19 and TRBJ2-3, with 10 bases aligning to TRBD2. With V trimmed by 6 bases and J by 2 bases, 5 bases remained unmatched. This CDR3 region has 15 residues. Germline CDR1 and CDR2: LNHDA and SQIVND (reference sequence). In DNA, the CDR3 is TGTGCCAGTAGCACCGGACTAGCGGCCACAGATACGCAGTATTTT. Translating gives CASSTGLAATDTQYF.

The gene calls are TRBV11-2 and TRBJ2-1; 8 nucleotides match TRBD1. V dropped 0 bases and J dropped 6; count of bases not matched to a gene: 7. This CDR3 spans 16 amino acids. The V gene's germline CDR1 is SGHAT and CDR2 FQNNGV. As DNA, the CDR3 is TGTGCCAGCAGCTTAGAGGCCAGACAGGGGTTCAATGAGCAGTTCTTC. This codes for CASSLEARQGFNEQFF.

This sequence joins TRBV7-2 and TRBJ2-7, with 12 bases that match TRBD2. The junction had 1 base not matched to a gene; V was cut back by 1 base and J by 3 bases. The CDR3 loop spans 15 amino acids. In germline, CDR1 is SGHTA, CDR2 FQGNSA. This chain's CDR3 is CASSLVTSGGYEQYF. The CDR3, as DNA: TGTGCCAGCAGCTTAGTGACTAGCGGGGGCTACGAGCAGTACTTC. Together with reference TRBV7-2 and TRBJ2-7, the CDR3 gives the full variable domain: GAGVSQSPSNKVTEKGKDVELRCDPISGHTALYWYRQSLGQGLEFLIYFQGNSAPDKSGLPSDRFSAERTGGSVSTLTIQRTQQEDSAVYLCASSLVTSGGYEQYFGPGTRLTVT.

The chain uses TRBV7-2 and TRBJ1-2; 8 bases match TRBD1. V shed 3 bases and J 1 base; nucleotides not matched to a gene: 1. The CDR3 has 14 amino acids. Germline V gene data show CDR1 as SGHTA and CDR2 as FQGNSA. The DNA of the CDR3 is TGTGCCAGCAGCTTCGACAGGGGTAACTATGGCTACACCTTC. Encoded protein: CASSFDRGNYGYTF.

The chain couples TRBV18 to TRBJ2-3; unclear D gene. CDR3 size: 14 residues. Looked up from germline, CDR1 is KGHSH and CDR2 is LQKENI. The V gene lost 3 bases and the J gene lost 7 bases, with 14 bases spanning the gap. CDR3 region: CASSPERGLNTQYF. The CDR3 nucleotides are TGTGCCAGCTCACCTGAACGAGGTCTGAATACGCAGTATTTT.

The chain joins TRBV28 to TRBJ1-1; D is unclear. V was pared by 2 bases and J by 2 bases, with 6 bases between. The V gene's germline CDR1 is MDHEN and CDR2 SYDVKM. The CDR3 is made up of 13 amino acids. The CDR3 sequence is CASSLSVNTEAFF. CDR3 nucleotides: TGTGCCAGCAGTTTAAGCGTCAACACTGAAGCTTTCTTT.

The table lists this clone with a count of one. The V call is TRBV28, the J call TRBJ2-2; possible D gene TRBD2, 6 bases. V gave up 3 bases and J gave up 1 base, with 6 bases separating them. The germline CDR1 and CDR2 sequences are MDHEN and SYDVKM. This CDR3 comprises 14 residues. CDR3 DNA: TGTGCCAGCAGTTTGGGACTGAACACCGGGGAGCTGTTTTTT. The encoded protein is CASSLGLNTGELFF.

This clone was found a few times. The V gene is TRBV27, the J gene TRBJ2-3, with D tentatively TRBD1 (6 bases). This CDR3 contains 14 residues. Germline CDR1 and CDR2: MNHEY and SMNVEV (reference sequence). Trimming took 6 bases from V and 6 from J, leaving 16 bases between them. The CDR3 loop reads CASRHLQGIDTQYF. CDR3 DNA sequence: TGTGCCAGCAGGCACTTGCAGGGGATCGATACGCAGTATTTT.

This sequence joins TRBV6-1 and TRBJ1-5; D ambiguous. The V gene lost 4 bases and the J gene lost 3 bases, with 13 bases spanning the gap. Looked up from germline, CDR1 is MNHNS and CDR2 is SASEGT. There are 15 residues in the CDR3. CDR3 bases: TGTGCCAGCAGTGGGCGGGAAGGGCACAATCAGCCCCAGCATTTT. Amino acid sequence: CASSGREGHNQPQHF.

In nucleotides, the CDR3 is TGCGCCAGCAGCCAGGCTAGCGGGGGGGCGAACATTCAGTACTTC. Translating it yields CASSQASGGANIQYF. The J gene is TRBJ2-4, the V gene TRBV4-3; 12 bases map to TRBD2. The V gene end was trimmed by 3 bases and the J gene end by 7 bases; junction bases not matched to a gene: 4. The germline CDR1 and CDR2 sequences are LGHNA and YSLEER. CDR3 length: 15 amino acids.

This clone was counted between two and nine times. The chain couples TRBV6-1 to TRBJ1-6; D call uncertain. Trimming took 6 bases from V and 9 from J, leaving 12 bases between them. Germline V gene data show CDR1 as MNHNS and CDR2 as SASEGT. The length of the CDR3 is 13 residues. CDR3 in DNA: TGTGCCAGCAGCCTATTCGAGGGTTCACCCCTCCACTTT. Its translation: CASSLFEGSPLHF.

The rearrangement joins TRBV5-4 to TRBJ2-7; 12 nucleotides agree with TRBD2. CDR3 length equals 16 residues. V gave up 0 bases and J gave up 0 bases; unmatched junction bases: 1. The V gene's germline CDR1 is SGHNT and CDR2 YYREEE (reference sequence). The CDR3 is CASSLELAGGSYEQYF. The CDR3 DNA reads TGTGCCAGCAGCTTGGAACTAGCGGGGGGCTCCTACGAGCAGTACTTC.

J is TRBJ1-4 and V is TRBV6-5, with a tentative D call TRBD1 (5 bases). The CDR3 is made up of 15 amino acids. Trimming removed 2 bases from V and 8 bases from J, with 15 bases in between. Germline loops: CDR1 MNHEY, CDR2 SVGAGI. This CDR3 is CASSYGGARYEKLFF. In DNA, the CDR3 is TGTGCCAGCAGTTACGGCGGGGCGCGGTACGAAAAACTGTTTTTT.

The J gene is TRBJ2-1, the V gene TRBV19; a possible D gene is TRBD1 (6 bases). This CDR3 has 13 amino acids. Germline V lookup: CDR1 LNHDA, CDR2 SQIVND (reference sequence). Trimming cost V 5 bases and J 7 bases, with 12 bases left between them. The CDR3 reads CASSPLRGNEQFF. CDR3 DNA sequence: TGTGCCAGTAGTCCCTTAAGGGGGAATGAGCAGTTCTTC.

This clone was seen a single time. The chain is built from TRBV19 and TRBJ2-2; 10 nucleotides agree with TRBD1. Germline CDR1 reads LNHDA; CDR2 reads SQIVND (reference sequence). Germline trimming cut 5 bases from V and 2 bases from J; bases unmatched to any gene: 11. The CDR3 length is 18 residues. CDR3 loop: CASSLRRQGAPNTGELFF. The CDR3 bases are TGTGCCAGTAGTCTACGGCGACAGGGGGCACCTAACACCGGGGAGCTGTTTTTT.